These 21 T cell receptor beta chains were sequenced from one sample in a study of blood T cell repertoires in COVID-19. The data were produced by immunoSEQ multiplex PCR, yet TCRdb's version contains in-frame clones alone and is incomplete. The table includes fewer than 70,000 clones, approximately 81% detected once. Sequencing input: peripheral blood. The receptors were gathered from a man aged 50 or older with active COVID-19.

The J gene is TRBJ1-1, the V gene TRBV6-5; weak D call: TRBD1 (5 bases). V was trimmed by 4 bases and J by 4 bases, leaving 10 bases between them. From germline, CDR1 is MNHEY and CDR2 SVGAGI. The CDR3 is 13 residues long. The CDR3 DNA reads TGTGCCAGCAGTTCCAGGGTGTCCACTGAAGCTTTCTTT. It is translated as CASSSRVSTEAFF.

CDR3 loop: CASSLVGGQVGVGDEQYF. The CDR3 region has the DNA TGTGCCAGCAGCTTGGTTGGGGGACAAGTCGGGGTTGGCGACGAGCAGTACTTC. The chain couples TRBV5-5 to TRBJ2-7, with D possibly matching TRBD1 (6 bases). This CDR3 is built from 18 residues. Germline V gene lookup returns CDR1 SGHKS and CDR2 YYEKEE (reference sequence). V lost 0 bases to trimming and J lost 5 bases, with 24 bases between them.

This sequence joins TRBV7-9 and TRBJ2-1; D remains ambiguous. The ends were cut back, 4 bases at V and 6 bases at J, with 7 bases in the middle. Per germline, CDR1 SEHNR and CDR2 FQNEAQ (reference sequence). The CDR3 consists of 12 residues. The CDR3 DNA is TGTGCCAGCAGCTCTCAGTTCAATGAGCAGTTCTTC. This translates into CASSSQFNEQFF.

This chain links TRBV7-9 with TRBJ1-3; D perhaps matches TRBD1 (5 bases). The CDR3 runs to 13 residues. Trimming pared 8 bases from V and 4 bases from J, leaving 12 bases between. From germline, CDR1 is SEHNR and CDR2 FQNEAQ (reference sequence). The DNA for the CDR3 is TGTGCCAGCGATCCAGGGATCGGAAACACCATATATTTT. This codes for CASDPGIGNTIYF.

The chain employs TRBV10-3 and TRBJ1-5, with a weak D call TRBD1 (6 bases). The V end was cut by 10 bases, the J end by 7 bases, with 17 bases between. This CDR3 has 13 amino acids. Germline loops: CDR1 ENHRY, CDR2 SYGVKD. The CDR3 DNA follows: TGTGCCACCAAACAGGGTTTCGACCAGCCCCAGCATTTT. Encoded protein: CATKQGFDQPQHF.

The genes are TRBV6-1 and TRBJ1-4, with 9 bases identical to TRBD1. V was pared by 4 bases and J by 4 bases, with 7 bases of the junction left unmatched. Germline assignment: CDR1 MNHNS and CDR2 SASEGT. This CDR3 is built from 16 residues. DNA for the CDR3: TGTGCCAGCAGTGGGGGACAGGGCTCAATTAATGAAAAACTGTTTTTT. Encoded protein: CASSGGQGSINEKLFF.

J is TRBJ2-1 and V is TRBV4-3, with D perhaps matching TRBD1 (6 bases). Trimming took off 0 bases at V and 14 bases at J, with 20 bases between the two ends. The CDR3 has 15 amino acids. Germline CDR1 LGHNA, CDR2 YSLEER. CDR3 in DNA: TGCGCCAGCAGCCAAGAAAGGGACCGGGACATCCTCAAGTTCTTC. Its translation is CASSQERDRDILKFF.

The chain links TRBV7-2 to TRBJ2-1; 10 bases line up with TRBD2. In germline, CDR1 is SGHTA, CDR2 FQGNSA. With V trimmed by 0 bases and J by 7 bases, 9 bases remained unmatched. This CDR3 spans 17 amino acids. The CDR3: CASSLAPSAGGRNEQFF. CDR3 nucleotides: TGTGCCAGCAGCTTAGCGCCATCAGCGGGGGGGCGAAATGAGCAGTTCTTC.

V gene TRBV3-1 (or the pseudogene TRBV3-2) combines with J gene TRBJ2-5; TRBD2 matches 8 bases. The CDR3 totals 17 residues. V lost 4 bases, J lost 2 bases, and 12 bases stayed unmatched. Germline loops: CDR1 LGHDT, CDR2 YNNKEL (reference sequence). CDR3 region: CASSPVDNPGGQETQYF. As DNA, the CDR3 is TGTGCCAGCAGCCCAGTAGATAATCCGGGGGGGCAAGAGACCCAGTACTTC.

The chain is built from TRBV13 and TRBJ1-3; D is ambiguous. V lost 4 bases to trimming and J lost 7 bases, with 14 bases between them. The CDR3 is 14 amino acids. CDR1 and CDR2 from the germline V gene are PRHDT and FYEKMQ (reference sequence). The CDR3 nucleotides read TGTGCCAGCAGCTCGGCCGGGGTGGGGAACACCATATATTTT. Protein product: CASSSAGVGNTIYF.

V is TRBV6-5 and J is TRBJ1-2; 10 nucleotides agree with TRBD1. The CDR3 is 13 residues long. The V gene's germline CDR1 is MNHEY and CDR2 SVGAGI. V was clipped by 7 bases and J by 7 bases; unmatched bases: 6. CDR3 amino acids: CASIRGQGGGYTF. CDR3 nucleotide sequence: TGTGCCAGCATTCGCGGACAGGGGGGTGGCTACACCTTC.

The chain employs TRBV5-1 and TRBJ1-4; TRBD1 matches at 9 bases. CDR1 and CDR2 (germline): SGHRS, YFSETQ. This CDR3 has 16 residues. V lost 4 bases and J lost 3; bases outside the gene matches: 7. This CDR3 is CASSLPWTGANEKLFF. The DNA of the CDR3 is TGCGCCAGCAGCCTCCCCTGGACAGGGGCTAATGAAAAACTGTTTTTT.

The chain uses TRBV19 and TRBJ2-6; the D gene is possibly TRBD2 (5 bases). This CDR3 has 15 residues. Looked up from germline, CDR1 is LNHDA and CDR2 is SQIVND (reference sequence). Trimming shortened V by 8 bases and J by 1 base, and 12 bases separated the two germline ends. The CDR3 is CASQRQVSGANVLTF. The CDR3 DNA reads TGTGCCAGTCAGCGGCAGGTGTCTGGGGCCAACGTCCTGACTTTC.

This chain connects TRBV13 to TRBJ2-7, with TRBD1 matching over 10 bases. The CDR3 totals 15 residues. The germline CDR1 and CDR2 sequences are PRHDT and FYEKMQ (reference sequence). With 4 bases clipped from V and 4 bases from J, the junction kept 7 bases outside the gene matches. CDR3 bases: TGTGCCAGCAGCTCACCGACAGGGGGCGTTTACGAGCAGTACTTC. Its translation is CASSSPTGGVYEQYF.

CDR3 amino acids: CASSRTGGKGTEAFF. The CDR3 DNA follows: TGTGCCAGTAGTAGGACAGGGGGCAAGGGGACTGAAGCTTTCTTT. V is TRBV19 and J is TRBJ1-1; 11 positions match TRBD1. The germline CDR1 and CDR2 sequences are LNHDA and SQIVND (reference sequence). This CDR3 has 15 amino acids. After removal of 4 bases from V and 5 bases from J, the junction contained 6 bases not matched to a gene.

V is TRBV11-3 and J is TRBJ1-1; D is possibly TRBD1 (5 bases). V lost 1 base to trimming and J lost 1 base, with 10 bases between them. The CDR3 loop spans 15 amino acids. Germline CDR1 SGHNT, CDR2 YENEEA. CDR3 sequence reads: CASSLGGGRNTEAFF. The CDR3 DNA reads TGTGCCAGCAGCTTAGGGGGGGGACGGAACACTGAAGCTTTCTTT.

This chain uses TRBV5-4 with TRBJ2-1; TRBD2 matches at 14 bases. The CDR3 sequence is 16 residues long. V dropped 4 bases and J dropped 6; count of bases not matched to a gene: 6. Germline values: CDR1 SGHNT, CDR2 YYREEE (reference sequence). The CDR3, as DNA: TGTGCCAGCAGCATAGGGACTAGCGGGGGCGTCAATGAGCAGTTCTTC. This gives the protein CASSIGTSGGVNEQFF.

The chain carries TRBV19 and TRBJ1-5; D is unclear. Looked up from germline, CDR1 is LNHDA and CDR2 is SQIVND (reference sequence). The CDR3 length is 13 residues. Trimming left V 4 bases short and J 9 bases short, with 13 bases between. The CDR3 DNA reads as TGTGCCAGTAGTACGACGGGTCAAGGGCCCCAGCATTTT. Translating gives CASSTTGQGPQHF.

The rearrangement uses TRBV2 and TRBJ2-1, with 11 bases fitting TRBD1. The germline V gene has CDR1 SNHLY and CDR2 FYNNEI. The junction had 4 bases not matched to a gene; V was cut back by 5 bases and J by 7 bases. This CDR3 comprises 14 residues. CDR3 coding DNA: TGTGCCAGCAGTCGGACAGGGGGCACAAATGAGCAGTTCTTC. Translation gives CASSRTGGTNEQFF.

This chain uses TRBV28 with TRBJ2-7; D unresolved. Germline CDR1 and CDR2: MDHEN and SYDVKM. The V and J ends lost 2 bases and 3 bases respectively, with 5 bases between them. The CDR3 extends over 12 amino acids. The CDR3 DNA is TGTGCCAGCAGTTTAAACAGCTACGAGCAGTACTTC. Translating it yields CASSLNSYEQYF. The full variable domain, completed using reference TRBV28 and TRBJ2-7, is DVKVTQSSRYLVKRTGEKVFLECVQDMDHENMFWYRQDPGLGLRLIYFSYDVKMKEKGDIPEGYSVSREKKERFSLILESASTNQTSMYLCASSLNSYEQYFGPGTRLTVT.

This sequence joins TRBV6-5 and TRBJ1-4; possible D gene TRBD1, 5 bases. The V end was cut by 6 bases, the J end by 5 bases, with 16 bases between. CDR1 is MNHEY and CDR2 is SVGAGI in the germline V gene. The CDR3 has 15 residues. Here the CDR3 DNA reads TGTGCCAGCAGGAAGGGGCACAGCCCGAATGAAAAACTGTTTTTT. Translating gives CASRKGHSPNEKLFF.